The sequence of this TCR beta chain was determined in a study of OX40 agonist ivuxolimab in advanced cancers. This clone appeared a single time. Germline CDR1 SGHDT, CDR2 YYEEEE. Trimming shortened V by 6 bases and J by 5 bases, and 15 bases separated the two germline ends. This CDR3 region has 15 residues. Collection of blood occurred at baseline, at cycle 4 day 1, and at cycle 7 day 1. Produced via immunoSEQ multiplex PCR; TCRdb's table is partial and in-frame only. The sample lists more than 80,000 clones, 88% occurring once. This receptor was taken from an adult with an advanced solid tumor such as melanoma, head and neck, liver or kidney cancer. The chain links TRBV5-6 to TRBJ1-6, with D possibly being TRBD1 (5 bases). This sample comprised CD4+ or CD8+ T cells sorted from blood, obtained in a trial of the OX40 agonist ivuxolimab. The CDR3 bases are TGTGCCAGCATGCTTGACCAGGGCCATAATTCACCCCTCCACTTT. Amino acids: CASMLDQGHNSPLHF.